The clone carrying this TCR beta chain was found many times. Its antigen remains unknown. The data stem from a study of T cells after posttransplantation cyclophosphamide. A marrow graft followed busulfan-fludarabine conditioning, with cyclophosphamide on days +3 and +4. Whole-study results and caveats: TRB overlap between skin or GI tissue T cells and blood was limited. Recipient CMV seropositivity and CMV reactivation strongly tracked TRB clonality. Later post-transplant blood repertoires were often dominated by donor CD8+ memory clones.

The assay was immunoSEQ multiplex PCR, and TCRdb's table has in-frame clones only and misses some. This sample carries about 10,000 clones, none of them present only once. Unmatched junction bases numbered 11, after V lost 4 bases and J lost 0 bases. Germline CDR1 reads MNHNS; CDR2 reads SASEGT. CDR3 size: 19 residues. This material consisted of PBMCs, taken after allogeneic stem cell transplant with posttransplant cyclophosphamide. V and J are TRBV6-1 and TRBJ2-6, with 8 nucleotides matching TRBD1. This sequence originates from a female patient aged 35 to 55 who received an allogeneic stem cell transplant from a related donor, was CMV-positive, and had no GVHD. Part of the T cell pool may stem from the graft donor. The CDR3 DNA reads TGTGCCAGCAGTGGGCTATTCCGGGACAGGCCCTCTGGGGCCAACGTCCTGACTTTC. The encoded protein is CASSGLFRDRPSGANVLTF.